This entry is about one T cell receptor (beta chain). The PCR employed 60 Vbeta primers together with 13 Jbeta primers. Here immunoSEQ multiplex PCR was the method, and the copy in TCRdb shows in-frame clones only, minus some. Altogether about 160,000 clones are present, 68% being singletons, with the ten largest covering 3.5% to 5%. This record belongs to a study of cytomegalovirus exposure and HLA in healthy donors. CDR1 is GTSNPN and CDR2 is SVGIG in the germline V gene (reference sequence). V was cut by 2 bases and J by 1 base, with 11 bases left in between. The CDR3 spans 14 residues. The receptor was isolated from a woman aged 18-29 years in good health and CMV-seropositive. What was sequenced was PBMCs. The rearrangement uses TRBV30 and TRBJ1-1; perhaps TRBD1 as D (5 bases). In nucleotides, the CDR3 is TGTGCCTGGAGTCACGTGACAGCGAACACTGAAGCTTTCTTT. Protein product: CAWSHVTANTEAFF.